These 30 T cell receptor beta chains were sequenced from one sample in a study of blood T cell repertoires in COVID-19. The data were produced by immunoSEQ multiplex PCR, yet TCRdb's version contains in-frame clones alone and is incomplete. The data show approximately 37,000 clones, about 85% seen once. Sequencing input: peripheral blood. The origin of the receptors is a man between 45 and 60 years old in a cohort sampled during active COVID-19.

The chain recombines TRBV2 with TRBJ1-1; D is unresolved. The CDR3 contains 14 residues. The V end lost 4 bases, the J end lost 6 bases, and 15 bases lay between the germline ends. Germline assignment: CDR1 SNHLY and CDR2 FYNNEI. The CDR3 DNA reads TGTGCCAGCAGTGTTCCCTACGTCGGTTCTGAAGCTTTCTTT. It specifies CASSVPYVGSEAFF.

CDR3 sequence (DNA): TGTGCCAGCCGCCCCGGGACAGGCCTCCATTCTCCTGGCTACACCTTC. It specifies CASRPGTGLHSPGYTF. The chain carries TRBV9 and TRBJ1-2; 8 bases line up with TRBD1. J lost 7 bases, V lost 7 bases, and 18 bases had no gene match. Germline V lookup: CDR1 SGDLS, CDR2 YYNGEE. CDR3 size: 16 residues. The complete variable domain, with remaining parts taken from reference TRBV9 and TRBJ1-2, reads DSGVTQTPKHLITATGQRVTLRCSPRSGDLSVYWYQQSLDQGLQFLIQYYNGEERAKGNILERFSAQQFPDLHSELNLSSLELGDSALYFCASRPGTGLHSPGYTFGSGTRLTVV.

The V and J genes are TRBV7-9 and TRBJ2-5; 8 nucleotides align to TRBD2. The V gene's germline CDR1 is SEHNR and CDR2 FQNEAQ (reference sequence). Trimming cost V 7 bases and J 0 bases; bases outside gene matches: 13. The CDR3 extends over 17 amino acids. CDR3 DNA sequence: TGTGCCAGCAACTCCTTCGGCGGGGGGACCTACCAAGAGACCCAGTACTTC. Its translation is CASNSFGGGTYQETQYF.

V usage is TRBV7-9 and J usage is TRBJ2-7; D may be TRBD2 (6 bases). In germline, CDR1 is SEHNR, CDR2 FQNEAQ (reference sequence). This CDR3 region has 14 residues. The V gene lost 5 bases and the J gene lost 4 bases, with 15 bases spanning the gap. CDR3: CASSRWGGEYEQYF. The CDR3 DNA reads as TGTGCCAGCAGCCGGTGGGGCGGGGAATACGAGCAGTACTTC.

V and J are TRBV4-3 and TRBJ2-1, with D possibly being TRBD1 (5 bases). The CDR3 sequence is 15 residues long. Germline-derived CDR1 and CDR2 are LGHNA and YSLEER. V lost 0 bases and J lost 4, with 10 bases in between. The CDR3 here is CASSQDRAPYNEQFF. In DNA form, the CDR3 reads TGCGCCAGCAGCCAAGACAGGGCACCATACAATGAGCAGTTCTTC.

The V and J genes are TRBV5-6 and TRBJ2-2, with 7 bases that match TRBD2. The CDR3 is 17 residues long. The germline gives CDR1 SGHDT, CDR2 YYEEEE. V lost 4 bases and J lost 4; bases outside the gene matches: 13. The CDR3 spells CASSPGPTRGSTGELFF. CDR3 sequence (DNA): TGTGCCAGCAGCCCCGGACCAACGCGGGGGAGCACCGGGGAGCTGTTTTTT.

This chain uses TRBV6-1 with TRBJ2-7, with a possible D match to TRBD1 (5 bases). Germline lookup yields CDR1 MNHNS and CDR2 SASEGT. With 1 base removed from V and 2 bases from J, the gap between germline ends came to 9 bases. CDR3 length: 14 amino acids. This CDR3 reads CASSEGQGAYEQYV. CDR3 DNA: TGTGCCAGCAGTGAAGGGCAGGGCGCCTACGAGCAGTACGTC.

The chain has TRBV7-2 and TRBJ1-6; tentative D call: TRBD1 (6 bases). This CDR3 has 13 amino acids. Germline V gene data show CDR1 as SGHTA and CDR2 as FQGNSA. V shed 4 bases and J shed 7 bases, with 8 bases lying between them. The DNA for the CDR3 is TGTGCCAGCAGCTGGGGGCTGAATTCACCCCTCCACTTT. It specifies CASSWGLNSPLHF.

The chain recombines TRBV5-5 with TRBJ2-3, with TRBD2 as a possible D gene (6 bases). Trimming shortened V by 6 bases and J by 1 base, and 12 bases separated the two germline ends. Germline V gene sequence: CDR1 SGHKS, CDR2 YYEKEE (reference sequence). The CDR3 is 14 residues long. CDR3 sequence (DNA): TGTGCCAGCACACCCCAGCGGGGCACAGATACGCAGTATTTT. The encoded protein is CASTPQRGTDTQYF.

The chain joins TRBV9 to TRBJ1-2; 12 bases are a match to TRBD1. The CDR3 covers 16 residues. The junction had 6 bases not matched to a gene; V was cut back by 0 bases and J by 6 bases. The germline V gene encodes CDR1 SGDLS and CDR2 YYNGEE. In DNA form, the CDR3 reads TGTGCCAGCAGCGTAGATCCCGGGACAGGGGGCAATGGCTACACCTTC. Its translation: CASSVDPGTGGNGYTF.

The chain combines TRBV6-4 with TRBJ2-2; a weak D match, TRBD2 (6 bases). Germline V gene sequence: CDR1 MRHNA, CDR2 SNTAGT. V lost 4 bases and J lost 7, with 13 bases in between. The length of the CDR3 is 14 residues. CDR3 region: CASSASREFGELFF. DNA for the CDR3: TGTGCCAGCAGTGCATCGCGGGAATTCGGGGAGCTGTTTTTT.

The J gene is TRBJ2-1, the V gene TRBV7-6; 11 bases line up with TRBD2. There are 14 residues in the CDR3. After removal of 7 bases from V and 9 bases from J, the junction contained 8 bases not matched to a gene. CDR1 is SGHVS, CDR2 FNYEAQ, per germline. Here the CDR3 reads CASKDVAGGVEQFF. The CDR3, as DNA: TGTGCCAGCAAAGACGTAGCGGGAGGGGTTGAGCAGTTCTTC.

Judged by abundance, this clone is large. This CDR3 is also generated by other DNA sequences in the sample. J is TRBJ2-1 and V is TRBV10-3; D is unresolved. The CDR3 covers 11 residues. The V end lost 11 bases, the J end lost 6 bases, and 11 bases lay between the germline ends. The germline V gene encodes CDR1 ENHRY and CDR2 SYGVKD. CDR3 nucleotide sequence: TGTGCCTCAAGCATTGGCAATGAGCAGTTCTTC. It codes for CASSIGNEQFF.

This chain uses TRBV5-4 with TRBJ2-1, with 12 nucleotides matching TRBD2. V lost 4 bases to trimming and J lost 4 bases; unmatched junction nucleotides: 3. The CDR3 spans 15 residues. The germline V gene encodes CDR1 SGHNT and CDR2 YYREEE (reference sequence). Written as DNA, the CDR3 is TGTGCCAGCAGCGCCGGGACTAGCGGGTACAATGAGCAGTTCTTC. This sequence encodes CASSAGTSGYNEQFF.

This clone was found once. The chain recombines TRBV19 with TRBJ1-1; D possibly corresponds to TRBD1 (6 bases). Trimming took off 5 bases at V and 5 bases at J, with 15 bases between the two ends. The V gene's germline CDR1 is LNHDA and CDR2 SQIVND (reference sequence). The CDR3 covers 14 residues. In DNA form, the CDR3 reads TGTGCCAGTAGTCGTTACAGGGAGACGACTGAAGCTTTCTTT. This codes for CASSRYRETTEAFF.

This chain uses TRBV20-1 with TRBJ1-5, with D tentatively TRBD1 (6 bases). This CDR3 contains 11 residues. Trimming removed 2 bases at V and 14 bases at J, with 13 bases between. Germline V gene lookup returns CDR1 DFQATT and CDR2 SNEGSKA (reference sequence). CDR3 region: CSARQGPLKHF. CDR3 nucleotide sequence: TGCAGTGCTAGACAGGGGCCACTCAAGCATTTT.

This chain uses TRBV29-1 with TRBJ2-4, with a possible D match to TRBD1 (5 bases). From germline, CDR1 is SQVTM and CDR2 ANQGSEA. CDR3 length: 12 amino acids. V lost 4 bases to trimming and J lost 3 bases, with 7 bases between them. CDR3 DNA sequence: TGCAGCGTTGGTCAGGGCAAAAACATTCAGTACTTC. Its protein is CSVGQGKNIQYF.

CDR3 residues: CTSSPAGAETQYF. CDR3 DNA sequence: TGCACCAGCAGCCCAGCGGGAGCAGAGACCCAGTACTTC. The gene calls are TRBV1 and TRBJ2-5; the table calls TRBD2, which could not be checked here. TRBV1 is labeled a pseudogene. This CDR3 is built from 13 residues.

The chain recombines TRBV6-5 with TRBJ2-3; 10 nucleotides agree with TRBD1. This CDR3 comprises 15 residues. V lost 9 bases, J lost 0 bases, and 6 bases stayed unmatched. From germline, CDR1 is MNHEY and CDR2 SVGAGI. This chain's CDR3 is CASIGGQGSTDTQYF. The CDR3 DNA reads TGTGCCAGTATCGGGGGACAGGGGAGCACAGATACGCAGTATTTT.

The chain recombines TRBV18 with TRBJ1-2; maybe TRBD1 (5 bases). The V end lost 6 bases, the J end lost 8 bases, and 13 bases lay between the germline ends. Germline V gives CDR1 KGHSH, CDR2 LQKENI. CDR3 length equals 12 residues. The CDR3 protein is CASSLQGRGYTF. CDR3 bases: TGTGCCAGCTCCCTCCAGGGTAGGGGCTACACCTTC.

This chain joins TRBV6-6 and TRBJ2-1; 8 bases map to TRBD2. Trimming took 2 bases from V and 6 from J; bases not matched to a gene: 9. This CDR3 region has 16 residues. Per germline, CDR1 MNHNY and CDR2 SVGAGI (reference sequence). CDR3 sequence reads: CASSYATSGPSNEQFF. The CDR3 DNA follows: TGTGCCAGCAGTTACGCAACTAGCGGTCCCTCCAATGAGCAGTTCTTC.

The chain employs TRBV7-3 and TRBJ2-1; TRBD2 is a possible D gene (5 bases). Trimming removed 5 bases at V and 9 bases at J, with 23 bases between. The CDR3 has 16 residues. Germline-derived CDR1 and CDR2 are SGHTA and FQGTGA. The CDR3 DNA follows: TGTGCCAGCAGCCCCCGAAGCGGACTGGCCGTGGGTGAGCAGTTCTTC. Residues: CASSPRSGLAVGEQFF.

The chain recombines TRBV9 with TRBJ2-1, with TRBD2 identical over 8 bases. CDR1 SGDLS and CDR2 YYNGEE come from the germline V gene. This CDR3 region has 15 residues. The V segment lost 4 bases and the J segment 9 bases; nucleotides outside the gene matches: 12. CDR3 coding DNA: TGTGCCAGCAGCCCCAGCGGGAGAGATCCCGTTGAGCAGTTCTTC. Translated, it gives CASSPSGRDPVEQFF.

The rearrangement links TRBV28 to TRBJ2-3; TRBD2 agrees at 8 bases. Looked up from germline, CDR1 is MDHEN and CDR2 is SYDVKM. J was trimmed by 5 bases and V by 5 bases; bases with no gene match: 12. The CDR3 extends over 16 amino acids. CDR3 nucleotides: TGTGCCAGCAGTAGCATTGAGCGGGAGCGAGGAGATACGCAGTATTTT. It yields the protein CASSSIERERGDTQYF.

The chain couples TRBV4-3 to TRBJ1-2; D is possibly TRBD1 (6 bases). This CDR3 comprises 16 residues. Germline-derived CDR1 and CDR2 are LGHNA and YSLEER. Trimming took off 0 bases at V and 3 bases at J, with 14 bases between the two ends. CDR3 residues: CASSQDRGGAHYGYTF. The CDR3 DNA reads as TGCGCCAGCAGCCAAGATCGGGGGGGCGCCCACTATGGCTACACCTTC.

This chain uses TRBV7-9 with TRBJ2-5, with 14 nucleotides matching TRBD2. The germline V gene has CDR1 SEHNR and CDR2 FQNEAQ (reference sequence). This CDR3 contains 16 residues. V lost 4 bases and J lost 4; bases outside the gene matches: 5. This chain's CDR3 is CASSWGTSGSSETQYF. CDR3 in DNA: TGTGCCAGCAGCTGGGGGACTAGCGGGAGTTCAGAGACCCAGTACTTC.

This rearrangement joins TRBV7-2 to TRBJ1-5; TRBD1 might be the D (6 bases). V was pared by 1 base and J by 5 bases, with 12 bases between. CDR3 length: 15 residues. Per germline, CDR1 SGHTA and CDR2 FQGNSA. This CDR3 is CASSLGGGAHQPQHF. The CDR3 coding sequence is TGTGCCAGCAGCTTAGGTGGGGGGGCCCATCAGCCCCAGCATTTT. The whole variable domain, remainder taken from reference TRBV7-2 and TRBJ1-5, is GAGVSQSPSNKVTEKGKDVELRCDPISGHTALYWYRQSLGQGLEFLIYFQGNSAPDKSGLPSDRFSAERTGGSVSTLTIQRTQQEDSAVYLCASSLGGGAHQPQHFGDGTRLSIL.

The gene calls are TRBV11-2 and TRBJ1-3, with D perhaps matching TRBD1 (6 bases). This CDR3 comprises 15 residues. CDR1 and CDR2 (germline): SGHAT, FQNNGV. Trimming took 10 bases from V and 1 from J, leaving 17 bases between them. CDR3 nucleotide sequence: TGTGCCACCCTTGACGGGGGGCAATCTGGAAACACCATATATTTT. Translation: CATLDGGQSGNTIYF.

The chain's CDR3 is CASSATGGGTDTQYF. The DNA of the CDR3 is TGTGCCAGCAGCGCGACAGGGGGAGGCACAGATACGCAGTATTTT. V is TRBV7-3 and J is TRBJ2-3; 9 bases map to TRBD1. From germline, CDR1 is SGHTA and CDR2 FQGTGA. This CDR3 spans 15 amino acids. After removal of 5 bases from V and 1 base from J, the junction contained 4 bases not matched to a gene. The full variable domain, in which reference TRBV7-3 and TRBJ2-3 provide the parts outside the CDR3, is GAGVSQTPSNKVTEKGKYVELRCDPISGHTALYWYRQSLGQGPEFLIYFQGTGAADDSGLPNDRFFAVRPEGSVSTLKIQRTERGDSAVYLCASSATGGGTDTQYFGPGTRLTVL.

This chain links TRBV7-6 with TRBJ2-3; D is unresolved. The CDR3 loop spans 11 amino acids. Trimming took 4 bases from V and 3 from J, leaving 2 bases between them. Germline assignment: CDR1 SGHVS and CDR2 FNYEAQ. CDR3 loop: CASSSTDTQYF. In DNA, the CDR3 is TGTGCCAGCAGCTCAACAGATACGCAGTATTTT.